This entry features one T cell receptor (beta chain) sequence. The source of the sample is a study of blood T cell repertoires in COVID-19. For the study at large: Collection of acute and convalescent COVID-19 samples took place in the United States, Italy and Spain. Nucleic acid was either cDNA or gDNA, and it came from T cells, B-cell-depleted T cells, or PBMCs.

In the source study's methods: Using reference gene primer amplification, nucleated cell counts were estimated. TCRdb's copy holds only in-frame clones and misses some; the assay was immunoSEQ multiplex PCR. V, J and clone size are taken as reported in that table, and D and trimming were inferred from the DNA itself. The sample lists more than 130,000 clones, approximately 87% occurring once. The TCR originated in a woman in her thirties or forties with acute or convalescent COVID-19. The sample taken for sequencing was peripheral blood.

CDR3 nucleotide sequence: TGTGCCAGCAGCGACGAAGCGAGTTCACCCCTCCACTTT. Encoded protein: CASSDEASSPLHF. V is TRBV12-3 or TRBV12-4 and J is TRBJ1-6; D remains ambiguous. This CDR3 has 13 amino acids. Trimming removed 6 bases at V and 9 bases at J, with 12 bases between.